Listed below are T cell receptor beta chains from one sample, sequenced in a study of control samples from healthy donors and cancer patients. Assay used: immunoSEQ multiplex PCR; TCRdb lists only in-frame clones, some missing. The sample contains 90,000 to 150,000 clones, about nine tenths of which appear only once. The sample taken for sequencing was blood. These receptors came from a middle-aged man in good health. The CDR3 runs from the conserved cysteine through the conserved F or W. Fields, in order: CDR3 length, D gene, V gene, clone size, J gene, CDR3 DNA, CDR3 protein. A D gene is named only where the DNA matches it firmly. Part of the rows lack a size; the others show once, few, many or a class for expanded clones.

>13|TRBD1|TRBV9|once|TRBJ1-5
TGTGCCAGCAGCCCGACAGGGAATCAGCCCCAGCATTTT
CASSPTGNQPQHF
>17|TRBD1|TRBV24-1|-|TRBJ1-4
TGTGCCACCAGTGATCCCGACTCGGGACAGGGAGTTGAAAAACTGTTTTTT
CATSDPDSGQGVEKLFF
>16|TRBD2|TRBV7-3|-|TRBJ2-1
TGTGCCAGCAGCCCTACCGGGACTACTGCGTGGAATGAGCAGTTCTTC
CASSPTGTTAWNEQFF
>12|-|TRBV4-1|-|TRBJ1-1
TGCGCCAGCAGCCATGCGGGGACTGAAGCTTTCTTT
CASSHAGTEAFF
>14|TRBD1|TRBV5-1|-|TRBJ1-1
TGCGCCAGCAGCGGACAGGGCGGGGAGACTGAAGCTTTCTTT
CASSGQGGETEAFF
>13|-|TRBV7-9|few|TRBJ1-1
TGTGCCAGCAGCTTAGCGGGGCGCACTGAAGCTTTCTTT
CASSLAGRTEAFF
>13|-|TRBV11-2|-|TRBJ1-1
TGTGCCAGCAGCCTTCCAAGGGGGGCTGAAGCTTTCTTT
CASSLPRGAEAFF
>12|-|TRBV7-8|-|TRBJ2-1
TGTGCCAGCAGCCCCATACGGTATGAGCAGTTCTTC
CASSPIRYEQFF
>14|-|TRBV5-1|-|TRBJ2-6
TGCGCCAGCAGCAGCCAGGACAGGGCCAACGTCCTGACTTTC
CASSSQDRANVLTF
>13|-|TRBV6-1|-|TRBJ1-5
TGTGCCAGCAGTGAGGTAGAAAATCAGCCCCAGCATTTT
CASSEVENQPQHF
>14|TRBD1|TRBV6-4|-|TRBJ1-1
TGTGCCAGCAGTCCGTCAGGGGGCTACACTGAAGCTTTCTTT
CASSPSGGYTEAFF
>14|TRBD2|TRBV6-5|-|TRBJ2-3
TGTGCCAGCAGGAAACTAGCGGCCACAGATACGCAGTATTTT
CASRKLAATDTQYF
>13|-|TRBV7-9|-|TRBJ1-4
TGTGCCAGCAGCTTGGACTGGAATGAAAAACTGTTTTTT
CASSLDWNEKLFF
>13|-|TRBV10-1|few|TRBJ2-7
TGCGCCAGCAGTTTACAGGGAAGCGGCGAGCAGTACTTC
CASSLQGSGEQYF
>13|-|TRBV13|once|TRBJ2-7
TGTGCCAGCAGCTCCGGGACCGGATACGAGCAGTACTTC
CASSSGTGYEQYF
>15|TRBD1|TRBV28|-|TRBJ1-5
TGTGCCACCATTATGATAGACAGGGGGGGTCAGCCCCAGCATTTT
CATIMIDRGGQPQHF
>13|TRBD1|TRBV10-3|few|TRBJ1-1
TGTGCCATCCGGGACAGGGAGAACACTGAAGCTTTCTTT
CAIRDRENTEAFF
>12|-|TRBV24-1|-|TRBJ1-2
TGTGCCACCAGTCTAGGGAACTATGGCTACACCTTC
CATSLGNYGYTF
>13|-|TRBV27|-|TRBJ1-1
TGTGCCAGCAGTCCTCTACCGGGCACTGAAGCTTTCTTT
CASSPLPGTEAFF
>12|TRBD1|TRBV30|-|TRBJ2-5
TGTGCCTGGAGTTCAGGGGGAAAGACCCAGTACTTC
CAWSSGGKTQYF
>15|-|TRBV7-3|-|TRBJ2-4
TGTGCCAGCAGCTTAACCTTGGGACCGTTAAACATTCAGTACTTC
CASSLTLGPLNIQYF
>11|-|TRBV30|-|TRBJ1-2
TGTGCCTTAGGGTCGGTTTGGGGCTACACCTTC
CALGSVWGYTF
>15|-|TRBV3-1/TRBV3-2|-|TRBJ1-5
TGTGCCAGCAGCTCATCGGACTACTTGGGTCAGCCCCAGCATTTT
CASSSSDYLGQPQHF
>15|-|TRBV7-8|-|TRBJ2-3
TGTGCCAGCAGCCCTCAACAGGGATCCACAGATACGCAGTATTTT
CASSPQQGSTDTQYF
>15|TRBD1|TRBV27|-|TRBJ2-3
TGTGCCAGCAGTTCCAGGGGGCACGTTGTAGATACGCAGTATTTT
CASSSRGHVVDTQYF
>13|-|TRBV11-2|-|TRBJ1-1
TGTGCCAGCAGCTTATATGGGAACACTGAAGCTTTCTTT
CASSLYGNTEAFF
>16|-|TRBV25-1|-|TRBJ1-2
TGTGCCAGCACAAAAGGTGGCGTGTTGGGGGACTATGGCTACACCTTC
CASTKGGVLGDYGYTF
>13|-|TRBV5-1|once|TRBJ1-2
TGCGCCAGCAGCGGGTGGCTCGACAATGGCTACACCTTC
CASSGWLDNGYTF
>12|-|TRBV6-5|-|TRBJ2-2
TGTGCCAGCAGCCTAAAAACCGGGGAGCTGTTTTTT
CASSLKTGELFF
>14|-|TRBV24-1|-|TRBJ2-7
TGTGCCACCGCCGCTTCGGGGGATTACGACGAGCAGTACTTC
CATAASGDYDEQYF
>15|-|TRBV3-1/TRBV3-2|-|TRBJ1-1
TGTGCCAGCAGCCAAAGACCCCTATCCGGGGCTGAAGCTTTCTTT
CASSQRPLSGAEAFF
>14|-|TRBV7-9|once|TRBJ2-1
TGTGCCAGCAGCCCCGTGCGGCTATACAATGAGCAGTTCTTC
CASSPVRLYNEQFF
>14|-|TRBV5-1|-|TRBJ1-4
TGCGCCAGCAGATCTGGAACAACTAATGAAAAACTGTTTTTT
CASRSGTTNEKLFF
>15|-|TRBV11-2|-|TRBJ2-2
TGTGCCAGCAGCTCATCAGGGGCGCACACCGGGGAGCTGTTTTTT
CASSSSGAHTGELFF
>15|TRBD1|TRBV14|-|TRBJ1-2
TGTGCCAGCAGCCAGCGCACAGGGGGCGGCTATGGCTACACCTTC
CASSQRTGGGYGYTF
>15|TRBD2|TRBV7-2|-|TRBJ2-5
TGTGCCAGCAGCTTAGTGACTGGGACTAGAGAGACCCAGTACTTC
CASSLVTGTRETQYF
>15|-|TRBV6-4|-|TRBJ1-1
TGTGCCAGCAGTGCCGATGGGGGGTCGAACACTGAAGCTTTCTTT
CASSADGGSNTEAFF
>15|TRBD2|TRBV11-2|-|TRBJ2-2
TGTGCCAGCAGCTCCGGGGGGGCAAAGACCGGGGAGCTGTTTTTT
CASSSGGAKTGELFF
>15|TRBD2|TRBV14|few|TRBJ2-1
TGTGCCAGCAGCCAAGTAGCGGGGGCCTACAATGAGCAGTTCTTC
CASSQVAGAYNEQFF
>17|TRBD1|TRBV6-2/TRBV6-3|-|TRBJ2-7
TGTGCCAGCAGTGCCCGCCGACAGGGGGAAAGCTCCTACGAGCAGTACTTC
CASSARRQGESSYEQYF
>13|-|TRBV29-1|-|TRBJ2-2
TGCAGCGTTGAACCCGGGGACACCGGGGAGCTGTTTTTT
CSVEPGDTGELFF